These 2 T cell receptor beta chains share one sample of origin, sequenced in a study of T-cell memory formation after mild COVID-19. TCRdb re-called the 5' RACE reads with MiXCR, one entry per CDR3 protein. Among about 430,000 distinct CDR3 sequences listed, roughly 26% were seen once. The sequenced sample was PBMCs or a T cell subset sorted from them (not recorded which). These receptors all stem from an adult woman who had mild COVID-19 (a few samples of this study predate the infection). Cell type and time point are not known.

The rearrangement uses TRBV6-1 and TRBJ2-4; 9 bases align to TRBD1. Trimming removed 6 bases from V and 8 bases from J; junction bases left unmatched: 5. The CDR3 length is 13 residues. Germline V gene data show CDR1 as MNHNS and CDR2 as SASEGT. The CDR3: CASRAQGADIQYF. CDR3 bases: TGTGCCAGCAGAGCACAGGGGGCCGACATTCAGTACTTC.

This clonotype was recorded many times. The rearrangement uses TRBV6-5 and TRBJ2-6, with D perhaps TRBD2 (6 bases). The CDR3 runs to 18 residues. V was pared by 1 base and J by 0 bases, with 13 bases between. CDR1 and CDR2 from the germline V gene are MNHEY and SVGAGI. CDR3 DNA sequence: TGTGCCAGCAGTTACTTGGGCAGACTAGACTCTGGGGCCAACGTCCTGACTTTC. Protein sequence: CASSYLGRLDSGANVLTF.